The rows below give T cell receptor beta chains drawn from one sample of a study of T cells in Graves' hyperthyroidism and ophthalmopathy. TCRdb reprocessed the multiplex PCR reads with MiXCR, giving one entry per CDR3 protein. The data hold some 580,000 distinct CDR3 sequences, with around 16% observed a single time. The sample was blood. These TCRs come from a woman aged 35 to 49 with Graves' ophthalmopathy. The CDR3 runs from the conserved cysteine through the conserved F or W. The D gene is left open where the match is weak. Only some rows state a clone size, as once, few, many or a class for expanded clones.

CSARRTGGYEQYF	TGCAGTGCTAGAAGGACAGGGGGGTACGAGCAGTACTTC	TRBV20-1	TRBJ2-7	many	TRBD1
CASSLRDPQSGNTIYF	TGTGCCAGCAGCCTTCGGGACCCCCAATCTGGAAACACCATATATTTT	TRBV7-8	TRBJ1-3	few	-
CSARDLLAGPSYEQYF	TGCAGTGCTAGAGATCTCCTAGCGGGACCCAGCTACGAGCAGTACTTC	TRBV20-1	TRBJ2-7	many	TRBD2
CASSLGGLAALGKQYF	TGTGCCAGCAGCTTAGGCGGACTAGCGGCCCTCGGCAAGCAGTACTTC	TRBV11-2	TRBJ2-7	many	TRBD2
CASSITRTSSTGELFF	TGTGCCAGCAGTATTACCAGGACTAGCTCAACCGGGGAGCTGTTTTTT	TRBV6-1	TRBJ2-2	many	TRBD2
CASSLSGGRVSDTQYF	TGTGCCAGCAGCTTATCCGGCGGGAGAGTCTCAGATACGCAGTATTTT	TRBV7-3	TRBJ2-3	few	TRBD2
CASSPLSVGGGYYEQYF	TGTGCCAGCTCACCCTTATCGGTGGGTGGGGGCTACTACGAGCAGTACTTC	TRBV18	TRBJ2-7	few	-
CASSELGGTSGTQYF	TGTGCCAGCAGTGAATTGGGAGGGACTAGTGGGACGCAGTATTTT	TRBV6-1	TRBJ2-3	many	TRBD2
CASSFRQGGMDEQFF	TGTGCCAGCAGCTTCCGACAGGGGGGGATGGATGAGCAGTTCTTC	TRBV9	TRBJ2-1	few	TRBD1
CASRGAVSYEQYF	TGTGCCAGCAGGGGTGCGGTCTCCTACGAGCAGTACTTC	TRBV6-1	TRBJ2-7	-	-
CASSNRDFPYEQYF	TGTGCCAGCAGCAATCGGGACTTCCCCTACGAGCAGTACTTC	TRBV12-3/TRBV12-4	TRBJ2-7	many	-
CASSLGRGLFSYEQYF	TGTGCCAGCAGCTTAGGTAGAGGCCTCTTCTCCTACGAGCAGTACTTC	TRBV7-9	TRBJ2-7	-	-
CATSRGPGWGLAGAAEQYF	TGTGCCACCAGCAGAGGACCCGGATGGGGACTAGCGGGAGCAGCCGAGCAGTACTTC	TRBV15	TRBJ2-7	many	TRBD2
CASSIQASGTEAFF	TGTGCCAGTAGTATCCAGGCCTCGGGGACTGAAGCTTTCTTT	TRBV19	TRBJ1-1	-	-